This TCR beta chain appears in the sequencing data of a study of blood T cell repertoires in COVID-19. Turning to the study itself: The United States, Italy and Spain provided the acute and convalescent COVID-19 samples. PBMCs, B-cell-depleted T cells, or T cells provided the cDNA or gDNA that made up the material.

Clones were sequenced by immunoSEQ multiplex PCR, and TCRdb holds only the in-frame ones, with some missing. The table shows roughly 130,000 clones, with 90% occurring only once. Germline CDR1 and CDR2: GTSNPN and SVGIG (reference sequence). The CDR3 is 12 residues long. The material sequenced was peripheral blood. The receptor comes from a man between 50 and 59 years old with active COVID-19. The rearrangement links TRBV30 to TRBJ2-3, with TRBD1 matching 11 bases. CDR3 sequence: CAWDRGLDTQYF. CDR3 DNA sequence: TGTGCGTGGGACAGGGGGTTGGATACGCAGTATTTT. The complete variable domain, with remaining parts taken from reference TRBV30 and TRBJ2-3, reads SQTIHQWPATLVQPVGSPLSLECTVEGTSNPNLYWYRQAAGRGLQLLFYSVGIGQISSEVPQNLSASRPQDRQFILSSKKLLLSDSGFYLCAWDRGLDTQYFGPGTRLTVL.